The 22 T cell receptor beta chains below come from one sample, sequenced in a study of blood T cell repertoires in COVID-19. Sequencing was performed with immunoSEQ multiplex PCR; in TCRdb, only in-frame clones are kept and a portion is missing. The repertoire holds about 190,000 clones, with around nine tenths as singletons. Sequencing was performed on peripheral blood. The receptors originated from a woman in her seventies with COVID-19, enrolled during active disease.

CDR3 sequence: CASSSGQGFRETQYF. CDR3 DNA sequence: TGTGCCAGCAGCTCCGGACAGGGCTTTCGAGAGACCCAGTACTTC. This sequence joins TRBV7-2 and TRBJ2-5; 8 bases align to TRBD1. The V segment lost 4 bases and the J segment 4 bases; nucleotides outside the gene matches: 8. CDR1 is SGHTA, CDR2 FQGNSA, per germline. The CDR3 length is 15 residues.

The chain has TRBV7-2 and TRBJ1-6; D unclear. Germline values: CDR1 SGHTA, CDR2 FQGNSA. The CDR3 spans 16 residues. Trimming took off 2 bases at V and 0 bases at J, with 8 bases between the two ends. The CDR3 DNA is TGTGCCAGCAGCTTATATGCCAGCTCCTATAATTCACCCCTCCACTTT. This translates into CASSLYASSYNSPLHF.

The V call is TRBV9, the J call TRBJ2-1; 9 positions match TRBD2. Germline V CDR1 and CDR2: SGDLS, YYNGEE. Trimming took 0 bases from V and 7 from J; bases not matched to a gene: 5. The CDR3 has 15 amino acids. DNA of the CDR3: TGTGCCAGCAGCGTAGTAAGCGGGAGGACAAATGAGCAGTTCTTC. This sequence encodes CASSVVSGRTNEQFF. Full variable domain (missing parts from reference TRBV9 and TRBJ2-1): DSGVTQTPKHLITATGQRVTLRCSPRSGDLSVYWYQQSLDQGLQFLIQYYNGEERAKGNILERFSAQQFPDLHSELNLSSLELGDSALYFCASSVVSGRTNEQFFGPGTRLTVL.

The V gene is TRBV5-1, the J gene TRBJ2-5; 8 nucleotides align to TRBD1. The germline V gene encodes CDR1 SGHRS and CDR2 YFSETQ. The trim removed 4 bases at V and 1 base at J, leaving 12 bases unmatched. CDR3 size: 17 residues. CDR3 in amino acids: CASSPSPTGGGQETQYF. CDR3 sequence (DNA): TGCGCCAGCAGCCCAAGTCCTACAGGGGGTGGCCAAGAGACCCAGTACTTC. The whole variable domain, remainder taken from reference TRBV5-1 and TRBJ2-5, is KAGVTQTPRYLIKTRGQQVTLSCSPISGHRSVSWYQQTPGQGLQFLFEYFSETQRNKGNFPGRFSGRQFSNSRSEMNVSTLELGDSALYLCASSPSPTGGGQETQYFGPGTRLLVL.

The rearrangement links TRBV7-3 to TRBJ2-1, with D perhaps TRBD2 (6 bases). Germline-derived CDR1 and CDR2 are SGHTA and FQGTGA. The CDR3 contains 14 residues. Deletions cut 5 bases from V and 5 bases from J, with 13 bases between. The CDR3 DNA follows: TGTGCCAGCAGCACCGGGACTTCCAACAATGAGCAGTTCTTC. The encoded protein is CASSTGTSNNEQFF.

J is TRBJ2-1 and V is TRBV6-2 or TRBV6-3; D unresolved. The CDR3 is 16 residues long. Germline CDR1 is MNHEY and CDR2 is SVGEGT. Trimming cost V 6 bases and J 0 bases, with 15 bases left between them. The CDR3 nucleotides read TGTGCCAGCAGCCCCCACGCGGCCGCCTCCTACAATGAGCAGTTCTTC. Its protein product is CASSPHAAASYNEQFF.

V and J are TRBV9 and TRBJ2-7; 13 bases are shared with TRBD2. This CDR3 spans 16 amino acids. CDR1 SGDLS and CDR2 YYNGEE come from the germline V gene. V lost 3 bases and J lost 5; bases outside the gene matches: 8. The CDR3 DNA reads as TGTGCCAGCAGCGACGGACTAGCGGGAGCAATCGACGAGCAGTACTTC. It translates to CASSDGLAGAIDEQYF.

This clone has only one observation. The chain is built from TRBV3-1 (or the pseudogene TRBV3-2) and TRBJ1-5; D might be TRBD1 (6 bases). V gave up 0 bases and J gave up 3 bases, with 12 bases separating them. Looked up from germline, CDR1 is LGHDT and CDR2 is YNNKEL (reference sequence). The CDR3 sequence is 16 residues long. CDR3 nucleotides: TGTGCCAGCAGCCAAGATGCGCGGGGGCTCAATCAGCCCCAGCATTTT. It codes for CASSQDARGLNQPQHF.

As DNA, the CDR3 is TGTGCCAGCAGTTTTCGGTTGGATCCGACAGGACTCTACGAGCAGTACTTC. Translation gives CASSFRLDPTGLYEQYF. The chain links TRBV27 to TRBJ2-7, with D possibly TRBD1 on 6 matching bases. The CDR3 extends over 17 amino acids. The V gene lost 3 bases and the J gene lost 3 bases, with 21 bases spanning the gap. In germline, CDR1 is MNHEY, CDR2 SMNVEV (reference sequence).

The chain carries TRBV28 and TRBJ2-1, with D possibly matching TRBD2 (5 bases). CDR3 length: 16 amino acids. V lost 1 base, J lost 1 base, and 11 bases lay in between. Germline values: CDR1 MDHEN, CDR2 SYDVKM. The CDR3 region is CASSLFALGSYNEQFF. The CDR3 nucleotides read TGTGCCAGCAGTTTATTCGCACTAGGTTCCTACAATGAGCAGTTCTTC.

V is TRBV7-3 and J is TRBJ2-3, with 8 bases identical to TRBD2. CDR1 SGHTA and CDR2 FQGTGA come from the germline V gene. The CDR3 has 16 amino acids. The J segment lost 0 bases and the V segment lost 2 bases, leaving 4 bases of the junction unmatched. CDR3 DNA sequence: TGTGCCAGCAGCTTATGGCCTAGCGGGAGCACAGATACGCAGTATTTT. Translated: CASSLWPSGSTDTQYF.

The chain uses TRBV11-3 and TRBJ2-2; TRBD2 matches at 10 bases. Germline V gene data show CDR1 as SGHNT and CDR2 as YENEEA. The CDR3 contains 15 residues. Trimming removed 8 bases from V and 7 bases from J; junction bases left unmatched: 10. This CDR3 is CASRGLAGAVGELFF. Here the CDR3 DNA reads TGTGCCAGCCGTGGGCTAGCGGGAGCTGTCGGGGAGCTGTTTTTT.

The chain has TRBV24-1 and TRBJ1-5; TRBD1 might be the D (6 bases). The V end was cut by 9 bases, the J end by 6 bases, with 17 bases between. This CDR3 spans 14 amino acids. Germline V gives CDR1 KGHDR, CDR2 SFDVKD. The CDR3 DNA is TGTGCCACCTCGCCTTGGGGACAAAGTCAGCCCCAGCATTTT. Amino acids: CATSPWGQSQPQHF.

This chain connects TRBV10-2 to TRBJ1-1; D possibly corresponds to TRBD1 (5 bases). CDR1 and CDR2 (germline): WSHSY, SAAADI. The CDR3 consists of 14 residues. Trimming removed 5 bases from V and 3 bases from J, with 13 bases in between. In DNA, the CDR3 is TGCGCCAGCAGTAATGGGCGGGGGGACACTGAAGCTTTCTTT. It specifies CASSNGRGDTEAFF.

The rearrangement links TRBV3-1 (or the pseudogene TRBV3-2) to TRBJ2-7; 8 nucleotides line up with TRBD1. With 4 bases clipped from V and 6 bases from J, the junction kept 8 bases outside the gene matches. Germline V gene lookup returns CDR1 LGHDT and CDR2 YNNKEL (reference sequence). The CDR3 runs 14 residues. The CDR3 protein is CASSRTGSGGEQYF. The CDR3 DNA is TGTGCCAGCAGCCGGACAGGGTCGGGTGGCGAGCAGTACTTC.

To note about this clone: One end of the junction is discordant with germline, which a read error may explain. The chain employs TRBV19 and TRBJ2-7, with D perhaps matching TRBD1 (6 bases). This CDR3 spans 14 amino acids. Germline CDR1 is LNHDA and CDR2 is SQIVND (reference sequence). CDR3 sequence: CASSVDSQAYEQCF. The CDR3 coding sequence is TGTGCCAGTAGCGTGGACAGCCAGGCCTACGAGCAGTGCTTC.

The V and J genes are TRBV29-1 and TRBJ1-2; the D is unclear. The V and J ends lost 2 bases and 6 bases respectively, with 10 bases between them. The CDR3 has 12 amino acids. Germline V gene lookup returns CDR1 SQVTM and CDR2 ANQGSEA. CDR3 sequence (DNA): TGCAGCGTTGAATCAGTTGGAGATGGCTACACCTTC. Encoded protein: CSVESVGDGYTF. The whole variable domain, filled in from reference TRBV29-1 and TRBJ1-2, reads SAVISQKPSRDICQRGTSLTIQCQVDSQVTMMFWYRQQPGQSLTLIATANQGSEATYESGFVIDKFPISRPNLTFSTLTVSNMSPEDSSIYLCSVESVGDGYTFGSGTRLTVV.

J is TRBJ2-2 and V is TRBV7-2; 9 bases map to TRBD2. The CDR3 extends over 15 amino acids. CDR1 is SGHTA, CDR2 FQGNSA, per germline. Trimming took 6 bases from V and 4 from J; bases not matched to a gene: 6. DNA for the CDR3: TGTGCCAGCAGTACGGCGGGAGGGCTCACCGGGGAGCTGTTTTTT. It encodes CASSTAGGLTGELFF.

The rearrangement links TRBV30 to TRBJ2-7; maybe TRBD1 (8 bases). V gave up 4 bases and J gave up 4 bases, with 17 bases separating them. The CDR3 runs 14 residues. CDR1 and CDR2 (germline): GTSNPN, SVGIG (reference sequence). This chain's CDR3 is CAWTTQGGYYEQYF. The CDR3 DNA follows: TGTGCCTGGACCACACAGGGGGGGTATTACGAGCAGTACTTC.

The chain has TRBV6-2 or TRBV6-3 and TRBJ2-7; a possible D gene is TRBD1 (6 bases). The CDR3 runs 19 residues. Germline CDR1 and CDR2: MNHEY and SVGEGT. The V gene lost 4 bases and the J gene lost 4 bases, with 29 bases spanning the gap. CDR3 sequence reads: CASSFSAVHPRQAVYEQYF. The CDR3 nucleotides are TGTGCCAGCAGTTTCTCCGCCGTTCATCCCAGACAGGCTGTTTACGAGCAGTACTTC.

This clone was seen only once. The chain links TRBV10-3 to TRBJ2-3, with unresolved D. V lost 2 bases, J lost 5 bases, and 8 bases lay in between. Germline V gives CDR1 ENHRY, CDR2 SYGVKD. This CDR3 is built from 13 residues. The CDR3: CAISERQGDTQYF. CDR3 DNA: TGTGCCATCAGTGAGAGACAAGGAGATACGCAGTATTTT.

This chain uses TRBV7-3 with TRBJ1-1, with TRBD1 identical over 9 bases. Germline V gene lookup returns CDR1 SGHTA and CDR2 FQGTGA. V lost 5 bases to trimming and J lost 8 bases; unmatched junction nucleotides: 9. The CDR3 is 14 amino acids. The DNA of the CDR3 is TGTGCCAGCAGCGAAGGGACAGGGATAAACGAAGCTTTCTTT. Translation gives CASSEGTGINEAFF.